The T cell receptor (beta chain) described here comes from a study of T-cell memory formation after mild COVID-19. General study results and limits: CD4+ contracting clones lay mainly in CM and EM, CD8+ ones in EMRA. The appearance of some responding clones in pre-infection memory suggested that cross-reactive memory joined. Clones that shrank (day 15 to 85) were balanced CD4/CD8, whereas later expanders leaned CD4+.

Sample barcodes and UMIs were carried by the TCR alpha and TCR beta cDNA libraries that 5'RACE generated with constant-segment primers. TCRdb re-called the 5' RACE reads through MiXCR, storing one row per CDR3 protein. Of about 210,000 distinct CDR3 sequences detected, over 9.5% appear once; the ten largest clones hold approximately 3%. Trimming shortened V by 2 bases and J by 6 bases, and 10 bases separated the two germline ends. The germline V gene encodes CDR1 GTSNPN and CDR2 SVGIG (reference sequence). The CDR3 is made up of 12 amino acids. This clonotype has more than one count but fewer than ten. What it binds is unknown.

Material for sequencing was PBMCs or a T cell subset sorted from them (not recorded which). This receptor was obtained from a man younger than 35 who had mild COVID-19 (a few samples of this study predate the infection). Cell type and time point are not known. This chain uses TRBV30 with TRBJ1-1, with D possibly being TRBD1 (5 bases). The CDR3 here is CAWSSQGAEAFF. CDR3 DNA: TGTGCCTGGAGTAGTCAGGGCGCTGAAGCTTTCTTT.